This T cell receptor beta chain appears in the sequencing data of a study of T cell responses to AZD1222 COVID-19 vaccine (dated by TCRdb to the early 2020s). About the full investigation: AZD1222 recipients given second doses at about 4 weeks or at about 12 weeks were pooled, since spike-specific TCR depth and breadth were not found to differ between the two schedules. TCR sequencing covered 230 to 250 trial participants: 200 to 210 given two doses of AZD1222 and approximately 25 given two doses of MenACWY control vaccine. Trial participants were enrolled by age into 18-55, 56-69 and 70-plus year subgroups, with around 150, 28 and 57 TCR-sequenced participants respectively.

The CDR3 regions of human TCRbeta chains were subjected to immunosequencing. The published analysis was carried out like this. Repertoire TCRs were matched against a reference library of SARS-CoV-2-specific TCRs generated with the MIRA antigen-specificity platform. Breadth was defined as the fraction of unique TCRs that were SARS-CoV-2-associated, and depth was defined as the fraction of total T cells that were SARS-CoV-2-associated. Each spike-specific TCR was assigned to its reactive spike region and to a CD4 or CD8 class using the MIRA data. Log10-transformed breadth and depth values were compared by one-way ANOVA with Sidak's multiple comparisons tests. TCRdb re-hosts the immuneACCESS table, in-frame sequences only. Its copies lack some clones; in the studies checked, an unresolved V gene accounts for under half of them, and the cause for the rest is not known. The DNA was the basis for D and trimming; V, J and clone size are from that table. In all, the sample holds about 74,000 clones, and roughly 85% of those were seen once. The ten biggest clones cover about 2.7% of the sample.

What the work shows at the level of the full study, not this receptor alone: Reportedly, close to half of the unique spike-specific TCRs recognized epitopes lying outside the regions that are mutated in the B.1.351 and B.1.1.7 variants. Because no day 14 peak-response samples were available, repertoires were characterized only after the peak T cell response. The vaccine-associated CD4 TCRs covered the entire spike protein, and the dominant responses fell in regions 160-218 and 743-854. In the small 56-69-year group, the increase in depth fell short of significance, most likely because of low power. Conclusions about previously exposed vaccinees are limited, since just 6 or 7 AZD1222 recipients were seropositive for SARS-CoV-2 at baseline. Participants were mostly white British, with more females than males. The authors suggested clonal diversity may have been underestimated. After two AZD1222 doses, spike-specific TCR breadth and depth were significantly higher than at day 0 and than in MenACWY recipients.

For this chain, trimming is 9 bases at the V end and 1 base at the J end, and the number of junction bases without a gene match is 3. The CDR3, from cysteine to phenylalanine, totals 13 residues. Only the CDR3 DNA is retained, 39 bases long and in frame from the first base. Based on the germline V gene, the CDR1 and CDR2 sequences are MRHNA and SNTAGT. The time point label here, explained by the study, means: baseline before first vaccination. Vaccinee samples came from UK trials COV001 and COV002, including a single-blind randomized controlled phase 2/3 trial of AZD1222 (ChAdOx1 nCoV-19) in healthy adults. Trial participant PBMC samples were collected at day 0 and day 28 after the second dose for TCRbeta chain sequencing. As regards this clone: It lacks a known antigen. No base quality information exists; no much larger clone differs at one position.

This TCR derives from an adult in good health. The chain was built from TRBV6-4 and TRBJ2-5; 9 bases in the middle match TRBD2. The sample in question was peripheral blood, obtained on day 0 of AZD1222 vaccination. In nucleotides, the sequence is TGTGCCAGACCAGCGGGGGGCCAAGAGACCCAGTACTTC. This codes for CARPAGGQETQYF.